This T cell receptor beta chain was profiled in a study of early T cells in non-severe SARS-CoV-2 infection. The CDR3 is 14 residues long. V shed 5 bases, J shed 3 bases, and the junction held 4 bases outside the gene matches. One entry per CDR3 protein results from TCRdb running MiXCR on the 5' RACE reads. The table shows some 55,000 distinct CDR3 sequences, with roughly an eighth occurring only once. What was sequenced was whole blood. The chain uses TRBV12-3 or TRBV12-4 and TRBJ1-5, with 7 bases matching TRBD1. This TCR was recovered from an adult who was a healthcare worker with PCR-confirmed SARS-CoV-2 infection or an uninfected control (not recorded which). CDR3 sequence (DNA): TGTGCCAGCAGTCCGGGACAGTTCAATCAGCCCCAGCATTTT. Residues: CASSPGQFNQPQHF.